This T cell receptor (beta chain) comes out of a study of T cells in Graves' hyperthyroidism and ophthalmopathy. RNA transcripts yielded amplified TCR beta CDR3 regions. Researchers ran a first-round RT-PCR on the TCR CDR3 using the HTBI primer set. TCRdb itself ran the multiplex PCR reads through MiXCR, one entry per CDR3 protein. The table has some 350,000 distinct CDR3 sequences, about 25% seen once. The study's findings and limits: Blood also showed most of the thyroid clonotypes that were expanded above 0.001.

Points on this clonotype: Its antigen is undetermined.

V lost 2 bases, J lost 1 base, and 6 bases lay in between. There are 12 residues in the CDR3. CDR1 DFQATT and CDR2 SNEGSKA come from the germline V gene (reference sequence). Absence of ophthalmopathy progression within 18 months defined stable Graves' hyperthyroidism. This chain uses TRBV20-1 with TRBJ2-7; no clear D. The material sequenced was blood. The source of this sequence is a man aged 50 to 60 with Graves' hyperthyroidism. The CDR3 loop is CSARLPSYEQYF. The CDR3 nucleotides read TGCAGTGCTAGACTACCGTCCTACGAGCAGTACTTC.